Following are 21 T cell receptor beta chains from one sample sequenced in a study of identical twins. TCRdb itself ran the 5' RACE reads through MiXCR, one entry per CDR3 protein. The table includes more than 600,000 distinct CDR3 sequences, around a sixth detected once. These data were likewise used in another study, on T cells expressing NK-cell markers.

Material: PBMCs. Source of these receptors: a woman between 18 and 30 years old in good health.

This clonotype has just a few counts. The genes are TRBV7-2 and TRBJ2-1; D gene ambiguous. The germline V gene encodes CDR1 SGHTA and CDR2 FQGNSA. The CDR3 consists of 14 residues. V gave up 2 bases and J gave up 5 bases, with 10 bases separating them. DNA of the CDR3: TGTGCCAGCAGCTTACGCAGTTCCCACAATGAGCAGTTCTTC. Its translation is CASSLRSSHNEQFF.

J is TRBJ1-1 and V is TRBV7-9, with TRBD1 matching over 9 bases. Germline loops: CDR1 SEHNR, CDR2 FQNEAQ (reference sequence). V dropped 5 bases and J dropped 0; count of bases not matched to a gene: 7. There are 16 residues in the CDR3. CDR3: CASSLPGQGMNTEAFF. DNA for the CDR3: TGTGCCAGCAGCCTCCCGGGACAGGGCATGAACACTGAAGCTTTCTTT. The full variable domain, with the rest looked up from reference TRBV7-9 and TRBJ1-1, is DTGVSQNPRHKITKRGQNVTFRCDPISEHNRLYWYRQTLGQGPEFLTYFQNEAQLEKSRLLSDRFSAERPKGSFSTLEIQRTEQGDSAMYLCASSLPGQGMNTEAFFGQGTRLTVV.

The chain is built from TRBV20-1 and TRBJ2-1, with 13 bases aligning to TRBD2. Trimming at V came to 3 bases and at J to 7 bases, leaving 6 bases not matched to a gene. The CDR3 covers 15 residues. Looked up from germline, CDR1 is DFQATT and CDR2 is SNEGSKA (reference sequence). CDR3 bases: TGCAGTGCTAGGGAGACTAGCGGGAGGAAAAATGAGCAGTTCTTC. This translates into CSARETSGRKNEQFF.

This clonotype has more than one count but fewer than ten. The rearrangement links TRBV5-1 to TRBJ1-2; tentative D call: TRBD1 (5 bases). The ends were cut back, 2 bases at V and 5 bases at J, with 13 bases in the middle. This CDR3 is built from 14 residues. From germline, CDR1 is SGHRS and CDR2 YFSETQ. CDR3 nucleotide sequence: TGCGCCAGCAGCTTTAGAGGGGAGTTGTATGGCTACACCTTC. Amino acids: CASSFRGELYGYTF.

This clonotype was observed a handful of times. Here the CDR3 DNA reads TGTGCCACCAGCGGGAGGACGCGGCCCTACGAGCAGTACTTC. It yields the protein CATSGRTRPYEQYF. This chain connects TRBV15 to TRBJ2-7; D might be TRBD2 (6 bases). Germline lookup yields CDR1 LNHNV and CDR2 YYDKDF (reference sequence). Trimming pared 5 bases from V and 2 bases from J, leaving 13 bases between. This CDR3 region has 14 residues.

V gene TRBV7-2 combines with J gene TRBJ2-1, with D possibly called TRBD1 or TRBD2 (5 bases each). V lost 10 bases and J lost 12, with 19 bases in between. Germline CDR1 and CDR2: SGHTA and FQGNSA. The length of the CDR3 is 12 residues. The CDR3 loop reads CATTWDRSSQFF. The CDR3 bases are TGTGCCACCACCTGGGACCGGTCTTCGCAGTTCTTC.

The chain recombines TRBV20-1 with TRBJ2-7, with 8 bases lining up with TRBD1. Trimming cost V 6 bases and J 3 bases; bases outside gene matches: 7. CDR1 and CDR2 (germline): DFQATT, SNEGSKA (reference sequence). The CDR3 totals 13 residues. Written as DNA, the CDR3 is TGCAGTGCCCTGGACAGGGACCACTACGAGCAGTACTTC. Its translation is CSALDRDHYEQYF.

This sequence joins TRBV29-1 and TRBJ2-7; D assignment may be TRBD1 or TRBD2 (5 bases each). Germline CDR1 and CDR2: SQVTM and ANQGSEA. The CDR3 runs to 13 residues. V was trimmed by 7 bases and J by 0 bases, leaving 13 bases between them. The CDR3: CSAGTYPSYEQYF. The CDR3 DNA follows: TGCAGCGCCGGGACCTACCCCTCCTACGAGCAGTACTTC.

The chain is built from TRBV5-6 and TRBJ2-5; a weak D match, TRBD1 (5 bases). Germline V gives CDR1 SGHDT, CDR2 YYEEEE. The CDR3 is made up of 13 amino acids. V lost 4 bases to trimming and J lost 5 bases, with 12 bases between them. The DNA for the CDR3 is TGTGCCAGCAGCGTGGCCAAGGGGGAGACCCAGTACTTC. It translates to CASSVAKGETQYF.

Of note for this clonotype: This sequence may be a read error, since a much larger clone differs from it by one base. The V gene is TRBV18, the J gene TRBJ2-7, with 8 nucleotides matching TRBD2. This CDR3 contains 14 residues. The germline V gene encodes CDR1 KGHSH and CDR2 LQKENI. The CDR3 DNA is TGTGCCAGCTCACCGGGACTAGTTAACTACGAGCAGCACTTC. Its translation is CASSPGLVNYEQHF.

In the case of this clonotype: This may arise from a read error, as a much more abundant clone is one base away. The chain employs TRBV12-3 or TRBV12-4 and TRBJ2-1; D unclear. The CDR3 is 16 residues long. V lost 3 bases and J lost 1, with 13 bases in between. The CDR3 DNA reads TGTGCCAGCAGTTTTGATTCGACTTTTTCCTACAATGAGCAGTTCTTC. Amino acid sequence: CASSFDSTFSYNEQFF.

This clonotype was picked up many times. The chain has TRBV20-1 and TRBJ2-3, with TRBD2 matching 11 bases. CDR1 and CDR2 from the germline V gene are DFQATT and SNEGSKA (reference sequence). After removal of 0 bases from V and 6 bases from J, the junction contained 2 bases not matched to a gene. This CDR3 is built from 14 residues. This chain's CDR3 is CSARDSGGADTQYF. As DNA, the CDR3 is TGCAGTGCTAGAGATAGCGGGGGGGCGGATACGCAGTATTTT.

CDR3 residues: CASGLRGPHSSYEQYF. The CDR3 nucleotides read TGTGCTAGTGGTTTGAGAGGACCCCATTCATCCTACGAGCAGTACTTC. The rearrangement links TRBV12-5 to TRBJ2-7; D gene uncertain. CDR1 LGHNT and CDR2 FRNRAP come from the germline V gene. Trimming took off 2 bases at V and 1 base at J, with 15 bases between the two ends. CDR3 length: 16 residues.

This clonotype occurred a few times. The chain links TRBV5-6 to TRBJ1-2; D gene ambiguous. Germline V CDR1 and CDR2: SGHDT, YYEEEE. The CDR3 runs to 14 residues. The V end was cut by 0 bases, the J end by 2 bases, with 8 bases between. In DNA form, the CDR3 reads TGTGCCAGCAGCTTGGAGCAGAGGAACTATGGCTACACCTTC. It is translated as CASSLEQRNYGYTF.

The chain combines TRBV6-1 with TRBJ2-3; 11 bases map to TRBD2. The V and J ends lost 6 bases and 6 bases, in that order; junction bases with no gene match: 11. Germline CDR1 is MNHNS and CDR2 is SASEGT. The length of the CDR3 is 16 residues. The CDR3 bases are TGTGCCAGCAGCCGCGACCCTAGCGGGGGGTCCGATACGCAGTATTTT. This gives the protein CASSRDPSGGSDTQYF.

The rearrangement uses TRBV15 and TRBJ2-7; 12 positions agree with TRBD2. This CDR3 spans 15 amino acids. The trim removed 1 base at V and 4 bases at J, leaving 2 bases unmatched. Germline values: CDR1 LNHNV, CDR2 YYDKDF (reference sequence). CDR3 in DNA: TGTGCCACCAGCAGAGGGACTAGCGGGACGTACGAGCAGTACTTC. Residues: CATSRGTSGTYEQYF. The full variable domain, rest sourced from reference TRBV15 and TRBJ2-7, is DAMVIQNPRYQVTQFGKPVTLSCSQTLNHNVMYWYQQKSSQAPKLLFHYYDKDFNNEADTPDNFQSRRPNTSFCFLDIRSPGLGDTAMYLCATSRGTSGTYEQYFGPGTRLTVT.

This clonotype was counted between two and nine times. The CDR3 DNA sequence: TGCAGCGTTGAAAACCTCCGACAGGAATATGGCTACACCTTC. Translated: CSVENLRQEYGYTF. This rearrangement joins TRBV29-1 to TRBJ1-2; possibly TRBD1 for D (6 bases). The CDR3 is made up of 14 amino acids. V was pared by 2 bases and J by 5 bases, with 15 bases between. Germline CDR1 is SQVTM and CDR2 is ANQGSEA.

The chain joins TRBV6-1 to TRBJ2-5; tentatively, D is TRBD1 (5 bases). Trimming shortened V by 10 bases and J by 2 bases, and 17 bases separated the two germline ends. The germline V gene has CDR1 MNHNS and CDR2 SASEGT. The length of the CDR3 is 14 residues. This chain's CDR3 is CATRPTVTQETQYF. The CDR3 coding sequence is TGTGCCACCCGACCGACAGTAACTCAAGAGACCCAGTACTTC.

This clonotype was detected a few times. The chain is built from TRBV20-1 and TRBJ2-3; D assignment may be TRBD1 or TRBD2 (6 bases each). This CDR3 spans 16 amino acids. Germline CDR1 DFQATT, CDR2 SNEGSKA (reference sequence). V shed 4 bases and J shed 8 bases, with 25 bases lying between them. The chain's CDR3 is CSATVRGRQELATQYF. CDR3 nucleotides: TGCAGTGCTACCGTTCGGGGGAGACAGGAGCTTGCTACGCAGTATTTT.

In its sample, this clonotype was seen a few times. The chain has TRBV7-9 and TRBJ2-3; D might be TRBD2 (6 bases). CDR3 length: 16 amino acids. The germline CDR1 and CDR2 sequences are SEHNR and FQNEAQ (reference sequence). V lost 3 bases, J lost 0 bases, and 13 bases lay in between. Here the CDR3 reads CASSLNPGTSTDTQYF. As DNA, the CDR3 is TGTGCCAGCAGCTTGAACCCCGGGACTAGCACAGATACGCAGTATTTT.

In DNA, the CDR3 is TGTGCCAGCAGCCGCAACAGGGAGTACTATGGCTACACCTTC. Its translation is CASSRNREYYGYTF. The gene calls are TRBV2 and TRBJ1-2, with D maybe TRBD1 (6 bases). The CDR3 has 14 residues. The V gene's germline CDR1 is SNHLY and CDR2 FYNNEI. V dropped 6 bases and J dropped 3 bases, with 14 bases sitting between them.